The 29 T cell receptor beta chains below all came from one sample that was sequenced in a study of shared clonotypes between healthy human individuals. Measured with immunoSEQ multiplex PCR; TCRdb has only the in-frame clones, and not every one. The sample yields about 1 million clones, approximately 72% seen once. Material: memory CD4+ T cells sorted from blood. Sample subset: CD45RA-negative fraction. The receptors originated from a man younger than 35 in good health.

The rearrangement links TRBV14 to TRBJ2-3; TRBD2 matches at 7 bases. CDR3 size: 14 residues. V lost 4 bases to trimming and J lost 2 bases; unmatched junction nucleotides: 3. Germline V lookup: CDR1 SGHDN, CDR2 FVKESK. For the CDR3, the DNA is TGTGCCAGCAGCCTGGGACTAAACACAGATACGCAGTATTTT. Its protein product is CASSLGLNTDTQYF.

The chain uses TRBV10-3 and TRBJ2-7; D may correspond to TRBD1 or TRBD2 (7 bases each). Germline lookup yields CDR1 ENHRY and CDR2 SYGVKD. The CDR3 contains 15 residues. V was clipped by 6 bases and J by 1 base, with 16 bases between them. CDR3 region: CAIRGGTVRSYEQYF. For the CDR3, the DNA is TGTGCCATCAGGGGGGGGACAGTACGTTCCTACGAGCAGTACTTC.

This chain connects TRBV7-2 to TRBJ2-3; D ambiguous. This CDR3 comprises 15 residues. The V gene lost 7 bases and the J gene lost 0 bases, with 14 bases spanning the gap. Looked up from germline, CDR1 is SGHTA and CDR2 is FQGNSA. In DNA, the CDR3 is TGTGCCAGCATGCAAGTTATGACTAGCACAGATACGCAGTATTTT. The encoded protein is CASMQVMTSTDTQYF.

The J gene is TRBJ2-1, the V gene TRBV6-1, with TRBD2 matching 7 bases. This CDR3 region has 14 residues. Germline values: CDR1 MNHNS, CDR2 SASEGT. Trimming took 7 bases from V and 7 from J; bases not matched to a gene: 10. The DNA for the CDR3 is TGTGCCAGCATGGGACTACAGAGTAGTAATGAGCAGTTCTTC. It codes for CASMGLQSSNEQFF.

V and J are TRBV7-8 and TRBJ2-7, with 9 bases lining up with TRBD2. The germline CDR1 and CDR2 sequences are SGHVS and FQNEAQ. This CDR3 contains 14 residues. V was pared by 5 bases and J by 9 bases, with 11 bases of the junction left unmatched. The CDR3 loop is CASSLRLAEASQYF. Written as DNA, the CDR3 is TGTGCCAGCAGCCTTAGACTAGCGGAGGCCTCGCAGTACTTC.

This clone has only a few counts. The rearrangement joins TRBV7-8 to TRBJ1-3, with D unclear. V lost 8 bases and J 3 bases, leaving 8 bases between the germline ends. The CDR3 has 12 residues. Per the germline V gene, CDR1 is SGHVS and CDR2 is FQNEAQ. DNA for the CDR3: TGTGCCAGCGTAGGGTTTGGAAACACCATATATTTT. The encoded protein is CASVGFGNTIYF. The full variable domain, in which reference TRBV7-8 and TRBJ1-3 provide the parts outside the CDR3, is GAGVSQSPRYKVAKRGQDVALRCDPISGHVSLFWYQQALGQGPEFLTYFQNEAQLDKSGLPSDRFFAERPEGSVSTLKIQRTQQEDSAVYLCASVGFGNTIYFGEGSWLTVV.

This clone appeared a single time. This chain links TRBV18 with TRBJ1-4, with 9 nucleotides matching TRBD1. With V trimmed by 3 bases and J by 8 bases, 4 bases remained unmatched. The CDR3 extends over 14 amino acids. Germline lookup yields CDR1 KGHSH and CDR2 LQKENI. CDR3 nucleotides: TGTGCCAGCTCACCGGACAGGGGCCAGGAAAAACTGTTTTTT. This encodes CASSPDRGQEKLFF.

This clone was observed a few times. The rearrangement uses TRBV7-9 and TRBJ2-7, with 7 bases aligning to TRBD2. There are 14 residues in the CDR3. V was pared by 6 bases and J by 6 bases, with 11 bases of the junction left unmatched. Per the germline V gene, CDR1 is SEHNR and CDR2 is FQNEAQ (reference sequence). The CDR3: CASSFPGLWSEQYF. The CDR3 DNA follows: TGTGCCAGCAGTTTTCCGGGACTATGGAGCGAGCAGTACTTC.

The chain is built from TRBV2 and TRBJ1-5, with D hard to call. The germline V gene has CDR1 SNHLY and CDR2 FYNNEI. Trimming removed 2 bases at V and 6 bases at J, with 8 bases between. The CDR3 contains 13 residues. CDR3 sequence reads: CASSEFRTQPQHF. CDR3 DNA sequence: TGTGCCAGCAGTGAATTTCGGACTCAGCCCCAGCATTTT.

This clone was picked up a small number of times. The chain uses TRBV5-1 and TRBJ1-3; tentative D call: TRBD1 (5 bases). V was shortened by 8 bases and J by 4 bases, with 13 bases between the two germline ends. This CDR3 comprises 13 residues. Germline lookup yields CDR1 SGHRS and CDR2 YFSETQ. The CDR3 coding sequence is TGCGCCAGTCCCGGGGCAGCCGGAAACACCATATATTTT. Protein sequence: CASPGAAGNTIYF.

The genes are TRBV6-5 and TRBJ2-3; no clear D. Per germline, CDR1 MNHEY and CDR2 SVGAGI. The length of the CDR3 is 13 residues. V lost 9 bases to trimming and J lost 0 bases, with 10 bases between them. The CDR3 DNA sequence: TGTGCCAGTAAGACTCCTAGCACAGATACGCAGTATTTT. Protein: CASKTPSTDTQYF.

This clone was seen only a few times. Germline is not matched at one junction end, which may reflect a read error. The chain joins TRBV10-1 to TRBJ2-2; TRBD1 aligns across 7 bases. Germline lookup yields CDR1 WNHNN and CDR2 SYGVQD (reference sequence). CDR3 length: 15 residues. CDR3 residues: CATSDGTANTGELFF. The CDR3 bases are TGCGCCACCAGTGATGGGACAGCTAACACCGGGGAGCTGTTTTTT.

The chain uses TRBV5-5 and TRBJ2-7, with 7 bases fitting TRBD2. Losses at the gene ends were 4 bases for V and 5 bases for J; bases not matched to a gene: 15. The CDR3 loop spans 16 amino acids. CDR1 is SGHKS and CDR2 is YYEKEE in the germline V gene (reference sequence). CDR3 nucleotides: TGTGCCAGCAGCCCACGGAGCGGGGTGAGTGTGGACGAGCAGTACTTC. This gives the protein CASSPRSGVSVDEQYF.

V and J are TRBV9 and TRBJ2-1; possible D gene TRBD1, 6 bases. Trimming shortened V by 2 bases and J by 5 bases, and 14 bases separated the two germline ends. CDR1 SGDLS and CDR2 YYNGEE come from the germline V gene. This CDR3 is built from 15 residues. CDR3 in amino acids: CASSVDRTSNNEQFF. CDR3 nucleotide sequence: TGTGCCAGCAGCGTTGACAGGACTTCTAACAATGAGCAGTTCTTC.

This clone was seen just once. The chain recombines TRBV13 with TRBJ2-1; 8 bases agree with TRBD2. The germline V gene has CDR1 PRHDT and CDR2 FYEKMQ (reference sequence). The length of the CDR3 is 15 residues. The trim removed 5 bases at V and 9 bases at J, leaving 12 bases unmatched. CDR3 DNA: TGTGCCAGCAGCAAGAGGATTAGCGGGAAGGTTGAGCAGTTCTTC. Encoded protein: CASSKRISGKVEQFF.

The genes are TRBV5-1 and TRBJ2-7, with D maybe TRBD2 (5 bases). Deletions cut 3 bases from V and 0 bases from J, with 13 bases between. CDR1 and CDR2 from the germline V gene are SGHRS and YFSETQ. CDR3 size: 15 residues. CDR3 DNA: TGCGCCAGCAGCTGGGCCAGCGGAAGCTCCTACGAGCAGTACTTC. This codes for CASSWASGSSYEQYF.

This clone was picked up many times. This sequence joins TRBV30 and TRBJ2-7, with 7 bases that match TRBD2. The germline gives CDR1 GTSNPN, CDR2 SVGIG (reference sequence). There are 13 residues in the CDR3. V gave up 4 bases and J gave up 2 bases; unmatched junction bases: 5. CDR3 nucleotide sequence: TGTGCCTGGACCACGGGGGGAACCTACGAGCAGTACTTC. It codes for CAWTTGGTYEQYF. Together with reference TRBV30 and TRBJ2-7, the CDR3 gives the full variable domain: SQTIHQWPATLVQPVGSPLSLECTVEGTSNPNLYWYRQAAGRGLQLLFYSVGIGQISSEVPQNLSASRPQDRQFILSSKKLLLSDSGFYLCAWTTGGTYEQYFGPGTRLTVT.

This clone showed up just a few times. The chain couples TRBV6-1 to TRBJ2-3; 9 positions match TRBD2. Trimming at V came to 8 bases and at J to 4 bases, leaving 10 bases not matched to a gene. CDR1 is MNHNS and CDR2 is SASEGT in the germline V gene. The CDR3 length is 15 residues. In DNA, the CDR3 is TGTGCCAGCCAATCGGGCGGGAGGGCGGCAGATACGCAGTATTTT. Its translation is CASQSGGRAADTQYF.

The rearrangement links TRBV10-2 to TRBJ2-5; D is tentatively TRBD1 or TRBD2 (5 bases each). V was shortened by 8 bases and J by 3 bases, with 7 bases between the two germline ends. The length of the CDR3 is 11 residues. CDR1 is WSHSY and CDR2 is SAAADI in the germline V gene. As DNA, the CDR3 is TGCGCCAGCGGGACGGAAGAGACCCAGTACTTC. This codes for CASGTEETQYF.

This chain uses TRBV4-2 with TRBJ1-4; 8 bases are shared with TRBD1. With 5 bases clipped from V and 8 bases from J, the junction kept 13 bases outside the gene matches. CDR1 LGHNA and CDR2 YNFKEQ come from the germline V gene. This CDR3 has 16 residues. The CDR3 sequence is CASSSRRAGGAEKLFF. The CDR3 nucleotides read TGTGCCAGCAGCTCAAGAAGAGCAGGGGGCGCAGAAAAACTGTTTTTT.

This clone has just a few counts. DNA of the CDR3: TGTGCCAGCAGTGAGACCGGGGAGCTGTTTTTT. The encoded protein is CASSETGELFF. This chain links TRBV2 with TRBJ2-2; D is ambiguous. V lost 3 bases to trimming and J lost 5 bases, with 1 base between them. The length of the CDR3 is 11 residues. The V gene's germline CDR1 is SNHLY and CDR2 FYNNEI.

This CDR3 is CASSQGPGATNEQFF. The CDR3 coding sequence is TGCGCCAGCAGCCAAGGGCCCGGGGCCACCAATGAGCAGTTCTTC. This rearrangement joins TRBV4-3 to TRBJ2-1; D assignment may be TRBD1 or TRBD2 (5 bases each). The CDR3 is 15 residues long. In germline, CDR1 is LGHNA, CDR2 YSLEER. V shed 1 base and J shed 6 bases, with 13 bases lying between them.

This sequence joins TRBV6-1 and TRBJ2-3, with 9 bases fitting TRBD1. Germline CDR1 reads MNHNS; CDR2 reads SASEGT. The CDR3 runs to 15 residues. J lost 5 bases, V lost 2 bases, and 5 bases had no gene match. CDR3 nucleotides: TGTGCCAGCAGTGAAAACCGGGACAGGGTAGATACGCAGTATTTT. Translated, it gives CASSENRDRVDTQYF.

This clone was counted between two and nine times. The chain recombines TRBV30 with TRBJ1-5; 11 nucleotides line up with TRBD1. With V trimmed by 2 bases and J by 0 bases, 9 bases remained unmatched. The CDR3 is made up of 18 amino acids. Germline V gene data show CDR1 as GTSNPN and CDR2 as SVGIG (reference sequence). The CDR3 DNA sequence: TGTGCCTGGAGTACCGGGACAGGGGGTGCCTTTAGCAATCAGCCCCAGCATTTT. It yields the protein CAWSTGTGGAFSNQPQHF.

This clone was seen only a few times. The V call is TRBV10-1, the J call TRBJ1-1; D is undetermined. Germline values: CDR1 WNHNN, CDR2 SYGVQD (reference sequence). This CDR3 is built from 13 residues. V was trimmed by 6 bases and J by 0 bases, leaving 8 bases between them. This chain's CDR3 is CASRANMNTEAFF. The DNA for the CDR3 is TGCGCCAGCAGAGCCAACATGAACACTGAAGCTTTCTTT.

V usage is TRBV19 and J usage is TRBJ2-7, with TRBD2 as a possible D gene (7 bases). The CDR3 has 24 residues. Germline CDR1 and CDR2: LNHDA and SQIVND (reference sequence). The V gene lost 3 bases and the J gene lost 5 bases, with 44 bases spanning the gap. Written as DNA, the CDR3 is TGTGCCAGTAGTATGTGGGACATAGGGATCCTAAAAACGGACGGCCGGGACTATTACCACGAGCAGTACTTC. Amino acids: CASSMWDIGILKTDGRDYYHEQYF.

The chain is built from TRBV28 and TRBJ1-2; the D is unclear. CDR3 size: 11 residues. Trimming cost V 5 bases and J 8 bases, with 9 bases left between them. CDR1 is MDHEN and CDR2 is SYDVKM in the germline V gene. CDR3 sequence (DNA): TGTGCCAGCAGTCTCGGACGGGGCTACACCTTC. Encoded protein: CASSLGRGYTF.

V and J are TRBV4-1 and TRBJ1-4, with 9 bases identical to TRBD1. V was pared by 4 bases and J by 5 bases, with 5 bases of the junction left unmatched. Germline V gene sequence: CDR1 MGHRA, CDR2 YSYEKL. The CDR3 extends over 15 amino acids. This CDR3 is CASSRPGQGNEKLFF. The CDR3 DNA reads as TGCGCCAGCAGCCGACCGGGACAGGGAAATGAAAAACTGTTTTTT.

The chain carries TRBV11-2 and TRBJ2-2, with D tentatively TRBD1 (6 bases). The CDR3 loop spans 14 amino acids. Germline V gene lookup returns CDR1 SGHAT and CDR2 FQNNGV. V dropped 4 bases and J dropped 5 bases, with 11 bases sitting between them. In DNA form, the CDR3 reads TGTGCCAGCAGCTGGGATAGGGGGACCGGGGAGCTGTTTTTT. This sequence encodes CASSWDRGTGELFF.